The T cell receptor beta chain described here comes from a study of blood T cell repertoires in COVID-19. Study as a whole: T cells, B-cell-depleted T cells, or PBMCs supplied cDNA or gDNA.

The CDR3 loop spans 14 amino acids. Germline V gives CDR1 SGHNT, CDR2 YENEEA. V shed 8 bases, J shed 4 bases, and the junction held 5 bases outside the gene matches. Sequencing was performed with immunoSEQ multiplex PCR; in TCRdb, only in-frame clones are kept and a portion is missing. The sample holds about 520,000 clones, roughly 85% seen once. The sample was peripheral blood. The rearrangement joins TRBV11-3 to TRBJ2-2; TRBD1 matches 9 bases. The receptor's source is a human donor in a cohort sampled during active COVID-19. The CDR3 sequence: CASEGQGGTGELFF. The CDR3 DNA reads as TGTGCCAGCGAGGGACAGGGAGGCACCGGGGAGCTGTTTTTT. The whole variable domain, filled in from reference TRBV11-3 and TRBJ2-2, reads EAGVVQSPRYKIIEKKQPVAFWCNPISGHNTLYWYLQNLGQGPELLIRYENEEAVDDSQLPKDRFSAERLKGVDSTLKIQPAELGDSAVYLCASEGQGGTGELFFGEGSRLTVL.